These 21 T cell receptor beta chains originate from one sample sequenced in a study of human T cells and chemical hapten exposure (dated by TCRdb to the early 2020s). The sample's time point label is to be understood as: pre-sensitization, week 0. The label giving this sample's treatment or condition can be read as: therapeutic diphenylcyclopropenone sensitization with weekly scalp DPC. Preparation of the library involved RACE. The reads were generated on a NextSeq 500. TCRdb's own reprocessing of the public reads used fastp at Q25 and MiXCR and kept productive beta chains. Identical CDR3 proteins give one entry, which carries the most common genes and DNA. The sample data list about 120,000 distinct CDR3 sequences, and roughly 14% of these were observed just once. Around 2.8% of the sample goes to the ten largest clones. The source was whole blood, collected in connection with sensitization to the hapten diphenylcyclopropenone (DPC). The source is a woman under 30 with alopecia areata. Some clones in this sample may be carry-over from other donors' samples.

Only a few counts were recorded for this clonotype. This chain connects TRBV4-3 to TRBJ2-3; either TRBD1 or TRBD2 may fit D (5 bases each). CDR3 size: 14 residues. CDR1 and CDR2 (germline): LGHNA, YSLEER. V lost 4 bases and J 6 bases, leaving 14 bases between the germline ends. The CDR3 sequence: CASSRGPEGDTQYF. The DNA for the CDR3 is TGCGCCAGCAGCCGCGGACCCGAGGGGGATACGCAGTATTTT.

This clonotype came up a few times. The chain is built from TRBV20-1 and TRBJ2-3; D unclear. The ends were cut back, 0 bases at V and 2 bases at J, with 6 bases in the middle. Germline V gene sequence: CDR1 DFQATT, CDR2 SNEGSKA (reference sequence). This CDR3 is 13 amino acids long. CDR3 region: CSARESPTDTQYF. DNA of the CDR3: TGCAGTGCTAGAGAGTCTCCCACAGATACGCAGTATTTT.

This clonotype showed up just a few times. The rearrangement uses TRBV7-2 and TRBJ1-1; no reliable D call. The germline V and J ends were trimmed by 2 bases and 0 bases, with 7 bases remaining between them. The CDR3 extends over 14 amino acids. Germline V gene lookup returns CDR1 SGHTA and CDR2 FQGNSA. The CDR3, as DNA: TGTGCCAGCAGCTTACTACGGCTGAACACTGAAGCTTTCTTT. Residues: CASSLLRLNTEAFF. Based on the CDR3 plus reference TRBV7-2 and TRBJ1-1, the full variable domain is GAGVSQSPSNKVTEKGKDVELRCDPISGHTALYWYRQSLGQGLEFLIYFQGNSAPDKSGLPSDRFSAERTGGSVSTLTIQRTQQEDSAVYLCASSLLRLNTEAFFGQGTRLTVV.

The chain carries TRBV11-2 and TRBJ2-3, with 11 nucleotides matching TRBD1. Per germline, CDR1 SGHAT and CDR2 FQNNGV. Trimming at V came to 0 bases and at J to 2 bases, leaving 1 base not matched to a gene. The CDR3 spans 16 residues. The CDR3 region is CASSLEGQGATDTQYF. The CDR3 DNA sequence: TGTGCCAGCAGCTTAGAAGGACAGGGGGCCACAGATACGCAGTATTTT.

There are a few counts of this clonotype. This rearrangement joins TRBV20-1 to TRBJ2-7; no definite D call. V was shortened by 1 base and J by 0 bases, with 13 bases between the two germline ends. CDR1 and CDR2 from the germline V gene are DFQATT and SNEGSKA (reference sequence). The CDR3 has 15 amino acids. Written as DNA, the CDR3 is TGCAGTGCTAGAGGCAACTACCCCAGCTCCTACGAGCAGTACTTC. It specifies CSARGNYPSSYEQYF.

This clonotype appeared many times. CDR3 residues: CASSFTVGEKLFF. The CDR3 DNA sequence: TGTGCCAGCAGTTTCACCGTAGGTGAAAAACTGTTTTTT. The chain joins TRBV27 to TRBJ1-4, with D uncertain. CDR1 is MNHEY and CDR2 is SMNVEV in the germline V gene (reference sequence). V gave up 3 bases and J gave up 7 bases, with 9 bases separating them. The CDR3 is made up of 13 amino acids.

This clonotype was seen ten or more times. CDR3 sequence reads: CSAMGQPQETQYF. The DNA for the CDR3 is TGCAGTGCCATGGGACAGCCGCAAGAGACCCAGTACTTC. The gene calls are TRBV20-1 and TRBJ2-5, with TRBD1 matching over 7 bases. Germline trimming cut 6 bases from V and 2 bases from J; bases unmatched to any gene: 6. The length of the CDR3 is 13 residues. Germline-derived CDR1 and CDR2 are DFQATT and SNEGSKA (reference sequence).

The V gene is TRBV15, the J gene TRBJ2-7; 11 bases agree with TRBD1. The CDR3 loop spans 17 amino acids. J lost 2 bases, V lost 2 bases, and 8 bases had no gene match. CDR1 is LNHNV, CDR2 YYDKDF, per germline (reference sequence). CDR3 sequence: CATSRTMGQGDPYEQYF. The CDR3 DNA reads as TGTGCCACCAGCAGAACGATGGGACAGGGGGACCCCTACGAGCAGTACTTC.

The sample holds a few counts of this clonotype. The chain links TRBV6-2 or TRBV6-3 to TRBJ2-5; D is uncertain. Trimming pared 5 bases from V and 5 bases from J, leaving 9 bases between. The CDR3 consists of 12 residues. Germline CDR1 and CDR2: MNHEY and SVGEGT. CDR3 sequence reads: CASSVIRETQYF. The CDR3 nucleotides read TGTGCCAGCAGTGTGATTAGGGAGACCCAGTACTTC.

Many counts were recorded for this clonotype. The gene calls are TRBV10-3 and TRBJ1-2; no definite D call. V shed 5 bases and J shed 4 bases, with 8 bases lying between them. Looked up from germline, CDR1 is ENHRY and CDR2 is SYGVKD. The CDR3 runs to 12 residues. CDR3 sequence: CAISRALYGYTF. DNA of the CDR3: TGTGCCATCAGTCGGGCCCTCTATGGCTACACCTTC.

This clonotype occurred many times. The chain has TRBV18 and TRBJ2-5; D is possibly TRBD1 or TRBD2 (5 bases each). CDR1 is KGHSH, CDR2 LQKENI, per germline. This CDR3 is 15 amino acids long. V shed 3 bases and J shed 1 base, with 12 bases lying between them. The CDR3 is CASSPGSGLQETQYF. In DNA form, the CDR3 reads TGTGCCAGCTCACCCGGATCGGGGCTCCAAGAGACCCAGTACTTC.

CDR3 residues: CASSVGTGAYNEQFF. CDR3 DNA sequence: TGCGCCAGCAGCGTCGGGACAGGAGCCTACAATGAGCAGTTCTTC. This chain links TRBV5-1 with TRBJ2-1; 8 bases are shared with TRBD1. The V gene's germline CDR1 is SGHRS and CDR2 YFSETQ. The CDR3 runs 15 residues. The J segment lost 2 bases and the V segment lost 4 bases, leaving 5 bases of the junction unmatched.

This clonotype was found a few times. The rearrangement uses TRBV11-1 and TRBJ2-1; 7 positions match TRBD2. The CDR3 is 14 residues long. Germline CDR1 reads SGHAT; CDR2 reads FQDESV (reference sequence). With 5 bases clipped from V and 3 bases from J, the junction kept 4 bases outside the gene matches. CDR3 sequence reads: CASSRSGNYNEQFF. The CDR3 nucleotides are TGTGCCAGCAGCCGAAGCGGGAACTACAATGAGCAGTTCTTC.

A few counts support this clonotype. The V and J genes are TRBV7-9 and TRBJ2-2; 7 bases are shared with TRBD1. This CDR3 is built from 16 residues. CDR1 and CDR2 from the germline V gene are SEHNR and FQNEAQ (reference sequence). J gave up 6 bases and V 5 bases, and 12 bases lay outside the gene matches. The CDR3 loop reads CASSGHRDSRPGELFF. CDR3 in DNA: TGTGCCAGCAGCGGGCACCGGGACAGTCGACCCGGGGAGCTGTTTTTT.

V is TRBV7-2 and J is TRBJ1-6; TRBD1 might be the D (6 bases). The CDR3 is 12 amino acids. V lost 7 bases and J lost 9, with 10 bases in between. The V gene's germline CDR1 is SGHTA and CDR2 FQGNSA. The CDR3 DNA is TGTGCCAGCACCAGGGGACGTTCACCCCTCCACTTT. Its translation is CASTRGRSPLHF.

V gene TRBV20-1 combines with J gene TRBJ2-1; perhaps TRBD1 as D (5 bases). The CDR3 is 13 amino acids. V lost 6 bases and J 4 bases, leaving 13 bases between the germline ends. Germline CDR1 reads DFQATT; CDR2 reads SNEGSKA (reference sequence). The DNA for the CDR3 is TGCAGTGCCGTTTCAGGGATTTACAATGAGCAGTTCTTC. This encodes CSAVSGIYNEQFF.

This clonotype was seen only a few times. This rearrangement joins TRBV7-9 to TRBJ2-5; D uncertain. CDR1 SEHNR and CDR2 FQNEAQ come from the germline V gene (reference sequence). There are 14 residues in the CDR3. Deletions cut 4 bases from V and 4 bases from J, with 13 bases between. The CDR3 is CASSSPQAPETQYF. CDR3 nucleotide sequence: TGTGCCAGCAGCTCACCTCAGGCCCCAGAGACCCAGTACTTC.

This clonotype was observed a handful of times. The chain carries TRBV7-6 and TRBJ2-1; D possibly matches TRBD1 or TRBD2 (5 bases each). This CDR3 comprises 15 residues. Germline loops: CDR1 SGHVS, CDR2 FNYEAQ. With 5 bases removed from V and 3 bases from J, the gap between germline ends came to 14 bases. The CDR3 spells CASSLRQRGYNEQFF. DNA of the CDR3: TGTGCCAGCAGCCTTCGACAGAGGGGCTACAATGAGCAGTTCTTC.

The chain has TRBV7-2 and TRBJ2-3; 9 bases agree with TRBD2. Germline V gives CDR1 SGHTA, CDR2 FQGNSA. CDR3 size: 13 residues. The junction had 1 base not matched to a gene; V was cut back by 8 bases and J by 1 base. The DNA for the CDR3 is TGTGCCAGCCGACTAGCGGGCACAGATACGCAGTATTTT. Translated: CASRLAGTDTQYF.

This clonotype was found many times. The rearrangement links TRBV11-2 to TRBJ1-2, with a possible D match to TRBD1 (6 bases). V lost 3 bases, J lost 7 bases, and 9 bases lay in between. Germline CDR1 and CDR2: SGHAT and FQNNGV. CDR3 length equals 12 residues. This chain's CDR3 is CASSFQGTGYTF. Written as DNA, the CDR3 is TGTGCCAGCAGCTTTCAGGGGACTGGCTACACCTTC.

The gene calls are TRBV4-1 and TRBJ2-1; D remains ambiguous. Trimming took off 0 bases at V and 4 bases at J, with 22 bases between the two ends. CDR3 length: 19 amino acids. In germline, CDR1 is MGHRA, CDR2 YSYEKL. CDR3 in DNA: TGCGCCAGCAGCCAAGAGGACGACGGGCTAAACCAAAAATACAATGAGCAGTTCTTC. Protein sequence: CASSQEDDGLNQKYNEQFF.